This T cell receptor beta chain was obtained from a study of graft-versus-host responses after intestinal transplantation (dated by TCRdb to the early 2020s). Notes on the research overall: The transplants that recipients got were multivisceral, liver-intestinal, or isolated intestinal. Every recipient was given anti-thymocyte globulin induction, followed by 2 to 3 years of maintenance tacrolimus and steroids. After intestinal transplantation, graft-versus-host and host-versus-graft alloreactive T cell clones were followed in the graft, circulation and bone marrow using bulk TCR-beta CDR3 sequencing. To identify alloreactive clones, pre-transplant mixed lymphocyte reaction products were sequenced and compared with unstimulated pre-transplant donor and recipient T cells. The cohort enrolled under 30 intestinal transplant recipients, one of whom was a retransplant, and a few patients without pretransplant specimens were excluded. Donor T cell macrochimerism was defined as a peak of at least 4% donor T cells among recipient peripheral blood mononuclear cells. Instead of going to the commercial service, samples from a few later patients were sequenced in-house on an Illumina MiSeq and processed with MiXCR.

Concerning this clone itself: No base qualities exist here, and no much larger clone lies one base off it.

What this sample's time point label stands for: cells obtained before transplantation from donor or recipient. In the mixed lymphocyte reactions, around 200,000 CFSE-labeled pre-transplant responders were plated with around 200,000 irradiated violet-dye-labeled stimulators and cultured for 6 days. Proliferating CD3+CD4+CFSE-low and CD3+CD8+CFSE-low responder cells were FACS-sorted on a BD Influx sorter after the mixed lymphocyte reaction. CDR1 and CDR2 are read off the germline V gene as MGHRA and YSYEKL. Trimmed from V: 0 bases; trimmed from J: 0 bases; junction bases lacking a gene match: 10. There are 18 amino acids in the CDR3, from cysteine to phenylalanine inclusive. Only CDR3 DNA remains: 54 bases, in frame from the first base. Results the study describes overall, beyond this receptor: GvH clones were found in recipient bone marrow, and some of the GvH clones appeared earlier in ileal mucosa or blood, which is consistent with an intestinal mucosal origin. The conclusions were limited by the relatively low number and heterogeneity of the intestinal transplant patients. Patients with donor T cell macrochimerism had high GvH to HvG T cell clonal ratios in their allografts. Peak levels of circulating GvH clones were associated with declines in HvG clones early after transplant.

Library preparation was by the immunoSEQ multiplex PCR assay. For most patients, genomic DNA was isolated with the Qiagen DNeasy Blood and Tissue Kit and shipped frozen to Adaptive Biotechnologies for TCR sequencing. For most patients, genomic DNA was subjected to high-throughput TCR-beta CDR3 sequencing by Adaptive Biotechnologies. The paper's data handling went like this. Adaptive's ImmunoSEQ software supplied the TCR sequencing data for about 18 patients, while MiXCR and VDJtools were used to process a few other patients. To correct CD4 versus CD8 sorting errors, any sequence found in both subsets at a frequency ratio below 5:1 was removed. CDR3 nucleotide sequences shared between donor and recipient were removed because their origin could not be assigned. At least 2-fold expansion over unstimulated cells and a minimum CFSE-low frequency of 0.002% (template counts) or 0.001% (read counts) were required for clones to be classified as alloreactive. Clones were considered mappable if detected in sequenced pre-transplant spleen, lymph node, or MLR CFSE-low populations of the donor or recipient. Cumulative frequency of alloreactive clones was calculated as a percentage of all sequences weighted by copy number. Imported from immuneACCESS, the table was reduced by TCRdb to in-frame sequences with V and J called. These copies leave out some clones; in studies compared against another copy, an unresolved V gene accounts for under half, and the cause of the remainder is not known. V, J and clone size are those of that table, while D and trimming were read from the DNA. Across this sample there are more than 12,000 clones, with approximately 38% seen only once. The top ten constitute roughly 14% of the sample.

The V gene is TRBV4-1 and the J gene is TRBJ2-7, and TRBD2 matches 8 of the central bases. The sequenced sample was alloreactive CD8+ T cells from a mixed lymphocyte reaction culture, obtained before intestinal transplant. Explained via the paper, the cell subset or site label denotes: CFSE-low proliferating T cells sorted from approximately 6-day pre-transplant mixed lymphocyte reaction (GvH or HvG direction). This clonotype was obtained from a human patient who received an intestinal transplant. The encoded CDR3 is CASSQDPSGPLSSYEQYF. The nucleotides are TGCGCCAGCAGCCAAGATCCTAGCGGGCCCCTGAGCTCCTACGAGCAGTACTTC.